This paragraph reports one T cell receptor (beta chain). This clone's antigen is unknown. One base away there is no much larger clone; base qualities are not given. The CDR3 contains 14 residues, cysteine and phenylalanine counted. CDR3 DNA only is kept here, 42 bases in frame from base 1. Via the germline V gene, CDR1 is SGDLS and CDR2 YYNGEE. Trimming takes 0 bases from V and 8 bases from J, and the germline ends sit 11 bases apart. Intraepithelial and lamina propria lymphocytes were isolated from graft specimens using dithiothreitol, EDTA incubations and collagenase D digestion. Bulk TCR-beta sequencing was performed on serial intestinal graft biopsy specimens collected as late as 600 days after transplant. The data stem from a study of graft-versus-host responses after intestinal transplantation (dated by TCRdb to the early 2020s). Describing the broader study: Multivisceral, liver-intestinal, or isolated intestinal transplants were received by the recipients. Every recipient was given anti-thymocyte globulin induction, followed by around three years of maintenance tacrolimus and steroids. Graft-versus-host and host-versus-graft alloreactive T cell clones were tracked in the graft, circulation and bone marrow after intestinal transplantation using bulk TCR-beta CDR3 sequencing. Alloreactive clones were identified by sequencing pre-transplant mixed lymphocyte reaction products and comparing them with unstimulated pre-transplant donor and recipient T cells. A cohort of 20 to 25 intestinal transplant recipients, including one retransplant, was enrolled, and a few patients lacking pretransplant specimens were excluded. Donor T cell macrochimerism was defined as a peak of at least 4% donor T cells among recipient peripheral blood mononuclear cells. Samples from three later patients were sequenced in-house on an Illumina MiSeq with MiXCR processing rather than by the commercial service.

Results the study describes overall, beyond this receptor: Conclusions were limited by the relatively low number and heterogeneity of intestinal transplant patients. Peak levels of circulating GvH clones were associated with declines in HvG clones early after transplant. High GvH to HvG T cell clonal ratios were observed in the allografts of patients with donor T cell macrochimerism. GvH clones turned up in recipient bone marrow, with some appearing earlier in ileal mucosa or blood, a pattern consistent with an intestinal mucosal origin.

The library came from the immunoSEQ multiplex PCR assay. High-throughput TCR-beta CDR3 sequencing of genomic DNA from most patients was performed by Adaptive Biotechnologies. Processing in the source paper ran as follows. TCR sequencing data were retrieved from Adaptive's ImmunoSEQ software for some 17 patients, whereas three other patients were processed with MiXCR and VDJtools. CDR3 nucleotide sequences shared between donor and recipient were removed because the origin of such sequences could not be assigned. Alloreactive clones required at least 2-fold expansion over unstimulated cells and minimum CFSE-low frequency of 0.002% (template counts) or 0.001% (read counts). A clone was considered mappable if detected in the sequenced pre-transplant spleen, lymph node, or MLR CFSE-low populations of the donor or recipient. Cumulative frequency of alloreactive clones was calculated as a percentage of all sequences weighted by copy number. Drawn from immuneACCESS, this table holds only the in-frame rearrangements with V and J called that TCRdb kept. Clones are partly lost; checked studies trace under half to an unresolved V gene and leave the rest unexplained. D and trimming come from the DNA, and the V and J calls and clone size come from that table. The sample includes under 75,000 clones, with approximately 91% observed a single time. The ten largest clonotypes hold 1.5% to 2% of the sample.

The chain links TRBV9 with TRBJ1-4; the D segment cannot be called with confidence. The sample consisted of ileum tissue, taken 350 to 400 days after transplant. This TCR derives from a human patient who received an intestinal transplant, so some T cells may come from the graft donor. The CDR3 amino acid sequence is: CASSVGGQSEKLFF. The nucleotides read TGTGCCAGCAGCGTAGGAGGTCAGAGCGAAAAACTGTTTTTT.